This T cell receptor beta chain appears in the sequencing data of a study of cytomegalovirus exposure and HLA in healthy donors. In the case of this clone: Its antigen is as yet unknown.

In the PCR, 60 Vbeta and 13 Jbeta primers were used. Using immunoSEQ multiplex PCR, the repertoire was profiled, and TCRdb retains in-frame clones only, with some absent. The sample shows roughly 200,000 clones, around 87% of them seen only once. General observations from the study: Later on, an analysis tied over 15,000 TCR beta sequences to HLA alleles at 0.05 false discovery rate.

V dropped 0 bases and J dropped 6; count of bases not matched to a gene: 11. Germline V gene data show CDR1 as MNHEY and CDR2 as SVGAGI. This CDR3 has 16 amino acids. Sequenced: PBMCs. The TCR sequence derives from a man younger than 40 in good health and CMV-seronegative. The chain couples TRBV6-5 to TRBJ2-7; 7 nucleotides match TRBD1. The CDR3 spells CASSYSFGAGGREQYF. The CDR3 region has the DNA TGTGCCAGCAGTTACTCGTTTGGTGCAGGGGGACGCGAGCAGTACTTC.